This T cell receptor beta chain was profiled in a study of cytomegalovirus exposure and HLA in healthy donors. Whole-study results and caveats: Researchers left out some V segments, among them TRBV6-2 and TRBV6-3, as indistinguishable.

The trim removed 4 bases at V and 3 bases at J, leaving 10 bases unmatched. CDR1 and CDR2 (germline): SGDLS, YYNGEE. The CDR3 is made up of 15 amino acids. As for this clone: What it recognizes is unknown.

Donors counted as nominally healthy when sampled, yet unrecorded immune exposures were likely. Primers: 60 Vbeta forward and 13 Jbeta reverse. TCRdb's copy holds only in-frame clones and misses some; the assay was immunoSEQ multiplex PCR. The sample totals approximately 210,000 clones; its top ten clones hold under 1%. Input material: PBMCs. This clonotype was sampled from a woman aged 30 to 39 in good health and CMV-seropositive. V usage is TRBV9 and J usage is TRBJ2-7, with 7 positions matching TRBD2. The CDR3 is CASSKSGIGNYEQYF. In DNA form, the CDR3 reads TGTGCCAGCAGCAAAAGCGGGATAGGGAACTACGAGCAGTACTTC. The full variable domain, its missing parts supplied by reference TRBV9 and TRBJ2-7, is DSGVTQTPKHLITATGQRVTLRCSPRSGDLSVYWYQQSLDQGLQFLIQYYNGEERAKGNILERFSAQQFPDLHSELNLSSLELGDSALYFCASSKSGIGNYEQYFGPGTRLTVT.